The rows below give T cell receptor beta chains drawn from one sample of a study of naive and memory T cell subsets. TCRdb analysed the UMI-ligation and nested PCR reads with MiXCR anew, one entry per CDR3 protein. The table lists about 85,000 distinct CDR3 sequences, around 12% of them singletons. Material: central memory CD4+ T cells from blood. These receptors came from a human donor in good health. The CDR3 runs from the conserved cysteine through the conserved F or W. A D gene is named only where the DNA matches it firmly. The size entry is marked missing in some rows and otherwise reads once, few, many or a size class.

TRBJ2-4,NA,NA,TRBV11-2,TGTGCCAGCAGCTTGGGCGGAAACATTCAGTACTTC,CASSLGGNIQYF
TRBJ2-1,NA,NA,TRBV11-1,TGTGCCAGCAGCACTCGACTCTCCTACAATGAGCAGTTCTTC,CASSTRLSYNEQFF
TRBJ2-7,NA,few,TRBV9,TGTGCCAGCAGCGAGAGACTGGGTAGCCGCGAGCAGTACTTC,CASSERLGSREQYF
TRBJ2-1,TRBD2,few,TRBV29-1,TGCAGCGTTCACCGGAATCGGGGGGGTGAGCAGTTCTTC,CSVHRNRGGEQFF
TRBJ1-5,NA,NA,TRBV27,TGTGCCAGCAGTTTAAATGTAGATCAGCCCCAGCATTTT,CASSLNVDQPQHF
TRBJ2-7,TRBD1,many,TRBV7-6,TGTGCCAGCAGCTTAGCACAGGGGGCCGGGGAGCAGTACTTC,CASSLAQGAGEQYF
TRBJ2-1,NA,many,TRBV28,TGTGCCAGCAGTTCCCCCGAAGCGGGTCGGGTAAATGAGCAGTTCTTC,CASSSPEAGRVNEQFF
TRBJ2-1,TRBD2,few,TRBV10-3,TGTGCCATCAAACGGGAGGGCCAACGCAATGAGCAGTTCTTC,CAIKREGQRNEQFF
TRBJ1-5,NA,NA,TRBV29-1,TGCAGCGTTGGAGGGGGAGGCAATCAGCCCCAGCATTTT,CSVGGGGNQPQHF
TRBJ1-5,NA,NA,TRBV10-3,TGTGCCATCAGTGGGCAGGGAGAAAGTCAGCCCCAGCATTTT,CAISGQGESQPQHF
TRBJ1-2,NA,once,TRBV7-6,TGTGCCAGCAGCTTAGACCAGTCTCCTAACTATGGCTACACCTTC,CASSLDQSPNYGYTF
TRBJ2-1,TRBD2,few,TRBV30,TGTGCCTGGAGTATGGGACTAGCGGGAGGCAATGAGCAGTTCTTC,CAWSMGLAGGNEQFF
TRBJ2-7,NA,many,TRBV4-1,TGCGCCAGCAGCCAAGATCTTACAGGGTGGGACGAGCAGTACTTC,CASSQDLTGWDEQYF
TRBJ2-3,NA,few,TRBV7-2,TGTGCCAGCAGCTCTAGGCCCCTAGATACGCAGTATTTT,CASSSRPLDTQYF
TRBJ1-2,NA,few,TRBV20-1,TGCAGTGCTAGAGCCCACAGCACCAACTATGGCTACACCTTC,CSARAHSTNYGYTF
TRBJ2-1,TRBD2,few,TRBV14,TGTGCCAGCAGCCGGGAGGGAGGCTCCTACAATGAGCAGTTCTTC,CASSREGGSYNEQFF
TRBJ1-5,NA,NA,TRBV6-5,TGTGCCACCAGTAAACAGGGTAATCAGCCCCAGCATTTT,CATSKQGNQPQHF
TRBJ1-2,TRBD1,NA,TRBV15,TGTGCCACCAGCAGAGAACAGGGGGGGTATGGCTACACCTTC,CATSREQGGYGYTF
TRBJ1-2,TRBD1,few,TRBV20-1,TGCAGTGCTAGATGGACAGGTACCTATGGCTACACCTTC,CSARWTGTYGYTF
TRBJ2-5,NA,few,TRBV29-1,TGCAGCGTGTTTCTAGGAGAGACCCAGTACTTC,CSVFLGETQYF
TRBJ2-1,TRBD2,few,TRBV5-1,TGCGCCAGCAGCTTGGAGGCCCGGACTAGCCACAATGAGCAGTTCTTC,CASSLEARTSHNEQFF
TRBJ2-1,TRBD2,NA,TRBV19,TGTGCCAGTACCGCCCGAACTACTAGCGGGAGGGCCTATGAGCAGTTCTTC,CASTARTTSGRAYEQFF
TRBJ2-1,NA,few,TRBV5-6,TGTGCCAGCAGCTGGGCCGGGAGCGTCTTCAGTGAGCAGTTCTTC,CASSWAGSVFSEQFF
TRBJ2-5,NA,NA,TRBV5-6,TGTGCCAGCAGCGTAGGCCGGGGTCAAGAGACCCAGTACTTC,CASSVGRGQETQYF
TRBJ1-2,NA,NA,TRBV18,TGTGCCAGCTCAAGGGGTCAGAGTGGCTACACCTTC,CASSRGQSGYTF
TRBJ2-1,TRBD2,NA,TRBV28,TGTGCCGGGGGGGGAGCGGGAGTCTACAATGAGCAGTTCTTC,CAGGGAGVYNEQFF
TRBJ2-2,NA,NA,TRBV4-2,TGTGCCAGCAGCCAAGGTCCGGTCACCGGGGAGCTGTTTTTT,CASSQGPVTGELFF
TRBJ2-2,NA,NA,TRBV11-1,TGTGCCAGCAGCTTAGCCCTCTCACAGGGCGCCGGGGAGCTGTTTTTT,CASSLALSQGAGELFF
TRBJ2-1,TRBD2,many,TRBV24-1,TGTGCCACCAGTGAATCGCTAGCGGGATTTGGCACGAACAATGAGCAGTTCTTC,CATSESLAGFGTNNEQFF
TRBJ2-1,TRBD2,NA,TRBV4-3,TGCGCCAGCAGCCTTCTAGGACTAGCGGGACGCAATGAGCAGTTCTTC,CASSLLGLAGRNEQFF
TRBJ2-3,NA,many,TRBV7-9,TGTGCCAGCAGCGGACGGGGTACGCAGTATTTT,CASSGRGTQYF
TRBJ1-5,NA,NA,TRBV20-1,TGCAGTGCTTCCCGGGGGCGTCGAAATCAGCCCCAGCATTTT,CSASRGRRNQPQHF
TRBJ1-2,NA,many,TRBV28,TGTGCCAGCAGTTTCGGGGTTACTAACTATGGCTACACCTTC,CASSFGVTNYGYTF
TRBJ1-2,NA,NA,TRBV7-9,TGTGCCAGCAGCTTATCCCCCAATTATGGCTACACCTTC,CASSLSPNYGYTF
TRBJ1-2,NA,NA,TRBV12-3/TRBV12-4,TGTGCCAGCACCTTCAGAGGGAACTATGGCTACACCTTC,CASTFRGNYGYTF
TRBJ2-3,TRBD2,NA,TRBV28,TGTGCCAGCAGAACCTCTAGCGGGAGGGGTGCGGATACGCAGTATTTT,CASRTSSGRGADTQYF
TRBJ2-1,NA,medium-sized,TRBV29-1,TGCAGCGTTGATGTTCAGCGGCCTATCTTC,CSVDVQRPIF
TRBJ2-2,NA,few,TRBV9,TGTGCCAGCAGCCCCCCCCCTCTAGGTGCCGGGGAGCTGTTTTTT,CASSPPPLGAGELFF
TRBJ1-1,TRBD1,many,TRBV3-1,TGTGCCAGCAGCCGAAACAGGGGCACTGAAGCTTTCTTT,CASSRNRGTEAFF
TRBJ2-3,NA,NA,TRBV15,TGTGCCACCAGTACCGGGTCTCGGTGGGATACGCAGTATTTT,CATSTGSRWDTQYF
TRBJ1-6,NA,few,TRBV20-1,TGCAGTGCTAGCCCGAGGAGGGGTGTCTCACCCCTCCACTTT,CSASPRRGVSPLHF
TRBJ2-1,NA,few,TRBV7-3,TGTGCCAGCAGCTTGGTCGTAGACAGCAATGAGCAGTTCTTC,CASSLVVDSNEQFF
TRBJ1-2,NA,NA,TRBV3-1,TGTGCCAGCAGCCAAGAAGGATTCGAGGGCTACACCTTC,CASSQEGFEGYTF
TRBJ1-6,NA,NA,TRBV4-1,TGCGCCAGCAGCCAATTGGGGTATCCCCTCCACTTT,CASSQLGYPLHF
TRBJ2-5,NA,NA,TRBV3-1,TGTGCCAGCAGCCAGACACGGCCCCGGACCCAGTACTTC,CASSQTRPRTQYF
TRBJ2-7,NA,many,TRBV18,TGTGCCAGCTCACCACCCCTCGGGGCGGTCCTGGGCCTCTACGAGCAGTACTTC,CASSPPLGAVLGLYEQYF
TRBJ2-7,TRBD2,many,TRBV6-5,TGTGCCAGCAGGAAGGGACTAGTCGGGCTCTACGAGCAGTACTTC,CASRKGLVGLYEQYF
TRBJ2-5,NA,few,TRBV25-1,TGTGCCAGCAGTAGTACATCAGAAGAGACCCAGTACTTC,CASSSTSEETQYF
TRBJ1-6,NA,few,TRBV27,TGTGCCAGCAGTTTAGCGGGTTCACCCCTCCACTTT,CASSLAGSPLHF
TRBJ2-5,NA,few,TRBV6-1,TGTGCCAGCAGTATGAATAACCAAGAGACCCAGTACTTC,CASSMNNQETQYF
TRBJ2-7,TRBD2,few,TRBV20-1,TGCAGTGCTAGACGACTAGCGGGGGAACCCTACGAGCAGTACTTC,CSARRLAGEPYEQYF
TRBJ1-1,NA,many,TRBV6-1,TGTGCCAGCATCGACACTGAAGCTTTCTTT,CASIDTEAFF
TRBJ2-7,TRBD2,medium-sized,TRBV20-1,TGCAGTGCTACTGCCGGGACTAGCGGGTACGAGCAGTACTTC,CSATAGTSGYEQYF
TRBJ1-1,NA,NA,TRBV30,TGTGCCTGGGGCCCAGGGATCAACACTGAAGCTTTCTTT,CAWGPGINTEAFF